A selection of T cell receptor beta chains follows, all from one sample in a study of cytomegalovirus exposure and HLA in healthy donors. Sequencing was performed with immunoSEQ multiplex PCR; in TCRdb, only in-frame clones are kept and a portion is missing. This table holds approximately 200,000 clones, less than 80% found once. The sequenced sample was PBMCs. These receptor sequences come from a woman in her twenties or thirties in good health and CMV-seropositive. Each CDR3 is given with its conserved first and last residue. Each record gives: CDR3 DNA, CDR3 protein, V gene, J gene, clone size, D gene. The D gene is left open where the match is weak. Clone size is shown for a subset of rows, as once, few, many or a class of expanded clone.

CDR3nt: TGTGCCAGCACCTTCTTCCCCTCTACCTGGCAAGCGGATACGCAGTATTTT; CDR3aa: CASTFFPSTWQADTQYF; v_gene: TRBV7-2; j_gene: TRBJ2-3; abundance: few; d_gene: -
CDR3nt: TGTGCCAGCAGGCAGGGGGCCAGCTACGAGCAGTACTTC; CDR3aa: CASRQGASYEQYF; v_gene: TRBV7-8; j_gene: TRBJ2-7; abundance: -; d_gene: TRBD1
CDR3nt: TGTGCCAGCAGTGAAGGGGTGACTGGCACTGAAGCTTTCTTT; CDR3aa: CASSEGVTGTEAFF; v_gene: TRBV2; j_gene: TRBJ1-1; abundance: -; d_gene: -
CDR3nt: TGCGCCAGCAGCAAAACCAACAACAATGAGCAGTTCTTC; CDR3aa: CASSKTNNNEQFF; v_gene: TRBV5-1; j_gene: TRBJ2-1; abundance: -; d_gene: -
CDR3nt: TGTGCCAGTAGTCCCCCAGGTGGGGGCTTTCAGCCCCAGCATTTT; CDR3aa: CASSPPGGGFQPQHF; v_gene: TRBV19; j_gene: TRBJ1-5; abundance: -; d_gene: -
CDR3nt: TGTGCCAGCAGCTTCCCGGGGGGGGTAGGCACAGATACGCAGTATTTT; CDR3aa: CASSFPGGVGTDTQYF; v_gene: TRBV7-9; j_gene: TRBJ2-3; abundance: few; d_gene: TRBD2
CDR3nt: TGTGCCATCAGTGAGTCGACGGGCTCTGGAAACACCATATATTTT; CDR3aa: CAISESTGSGNTIYF; v_gene: TRBV10-3; j_gene: TRBJ1-3; abundance: -; d_gene: -
CDR3nt: TGTGCCAGCAGTTACTCTGGAGGGCTACAGCCCCAGCATTTT; CDR3aa: CASSYSGGLQPQHF; v_gene: TRBV6-6; j_gene: TRBJ1-5; abundance: -; d_gene: -
CDR3nt: TGTGCCAGCTCACTTCTAGCGGACTCCTACAATGAGCAGTTCTTC; CDR3aa: CASSLLADSYNEQFF; v_gene: TRBV18; j_gene: TRBJ2-1; abundance: -; d_gene: TRBD2
CDR3nt: TGTGCCAGCAGCCGTCAGGGACAGGGGGCGTACGAGCAGTACTTC; CDR3aa: CASSRQGQGAYEQYF; v_gene: TRBV7-2; j_gene: TRBJ2-7; abundance: -; d_gene: TRBD1
CDR3nt: TGCAGCGTTGAAATCGGCGGGGGACTAGTACACAATGAGCAGTTCTTC; CDR3aa: CSVEIGGGLVHNEQFF; v_gene: TRBV29-1; j_gene: TRBJ2-1; abundance: -; d_gene: TRBD2
CDR3nt: TGTGCCAGCAGCCAAGAATGGGGGGGCTACAATGAGCAGTTCTTC; CDR3aa: CASSQEWGGYNEQFF; v_gene: TRBV4-2; j_gene: TRBJ2-1; abundance: -; d_gene: TRBD2
CDR3nt: TGTGCCAGCAGCTTGGCTAGCGGACTCTACGAGCAGTACTTC; CDR3aa: CASSLASGLYEQYF; v_gene: TRBV11-3; j_gene: TRBJ2-7; abundance: -; d_gene: TRBD2
CDR3nt: TGTGCCAGCAGCCAATCTTCCCAGGCACCCCTCCACTTT; CDR3aa: CASSQSSQAPLHF; v_gene: TRBV16; j_gene: TRBJ1-6; abundance: -; d_gene: -
CDR3nt: TGTGCCATCAGTGAATGGCGGGATACAGATACGCAGTATTTT; CDR3aa: CAISEWRDTDTQYF; v_gene: TRBV10-3; j_gene: TRBJ2-3; abundance: -; d_gene: -
CDR3nt: TGCGCCAGCAGCTCGATTGACAGGCCCTATGGCTACACCTTC; CDR3aa: CASSSIDRPYGYTF; v_gene: TRBV5-1; j_gene: TRBJ1-2; abundance: -; d_gene: -
CDR3nt: TGCGCCAGCAGCTTGGCACAGGGGGCTGGCGGGGAGCTGTTTTTT; CDR3aa: CASSLAQGAGGELFF; v_gene: TRBV5-1; j_gene: TRBJ2-2; abundance: -; d_gene: TRBD1
CDR3nt: TGTGCCAGCAGTTACTCAACCCAGGGCACAGATACGCAGTATTTT; CDR3aa: CASSYSTQGTDTQYF; v_gene: TRBV6-5; j_gene: TRBJ2-3; abundance: few; d_gene: -
CDR3nt: TGTGCCAGCAGCGCTAATCGGGTTGGCACTGAAGCTTTCTTT; CDR3aa: CASSANRVGTEAFF; v_gene: TRBV7-2; j_gene: TRBJ1-1; abundance: -; d_gene: -
CDR3nt: TGTGCCAGCAGCCAGGAAATGACAGGGGGCTATGAAAAACTGTTTTTT; CDR3aa: CASSQEMTGGYEKLFF; v_gene: TRBV4-2; j_gene: TRBJ1-4; abundance: -; d_gene: TRBD1
CDR3nt: TGTGCCAGCAGTGACAGGTGGGACACTGAAGCTTTCTTT; CDR3aa: CASSDRWDTEAFF; v_gene: TRBV2; j_gene: TRBJ1-1; abundance: few; d_gene: -
CDR3nt: TGTGCCAGCACCATCGGGGGACTAGCGGATGCCGGGGAGCTGTTTTTT; CDR3aa: CASTIGGLADAGELFF; v_gene: TRBV5-6; j_gene: TRBJ2-2; abundance: few; d_gene: TRBD2
CDR3nt: TGTGCCAGCAGTGGACAGGGCGGAGGGGCCTACGAGCAGTACTTC; CDR3aa: CASSGQGGGAYEQYF; v_gene: TRBV6-1; j_gene: TRBJ2-7; abundance: -; d_gene: -
CDR3nt: TGTGCCAGCTCACGGACACGCCAGCGGGGAGACGAGCAGTACTTC; CDR3aa: CASSRTRQRGDEQYF; v_gene: TRBV18; j_gene: TRBJ2-7; abundance: once; d_gene: TRBD2
CDR3nt: TGCGCCAGCTCTGCCAGCGGGGGATACAATGAGCAGTTCTTC; CDR3aa: CASSASGGYNEQFF; v_gene: TRBV5-1; j_gene: TRBJ2-1; abundance: -; d_gene: TRBD2
CDR3nt: TGCGCCACCGCCCAGACAGGCTACACAGATACGCAGTATTTT; CDR3aa: CATAQTGYTDTQYF; v_gene: TRBV5-1; j_gene: TRBJ2-3; abundance: -; d_gene: -
CDR3nt: TGTGCCAGCAGAACGACTAGCGGGGCCCAAGGGAATGAGCAGTTCTTC; CDR3aa: CASRTTSGAQGNEQFF; v_gene: TRBV6-6; j_gene: TRBJ2-1; abundance: few; d_gene: TRBD2
CDR3nt: TGTGCCAGCAGCTTTGGGTTCGGGGGGGCATACAATGAGCAGTTCTTC; CDR3aa: CASSFGFGGAYNEQFF; v_gene: TRBV11-3; j_gene: TRBJ2-1; abundance: -; d_gene: TRBD2
CDR3nt: TGTGCCAGCAGCTCGACAGGTAGTTCTGGCTACACCTTC; CDR3aa: CASSSTGSSGYTF; v_gene: TRBV5-5; j_gene: TRBJ1-2; abundance: -; d_gene: -
CDR3nt: TGTGCCAGCAGCCCTCGCCCGGGGTGGGCCAAAAACATTCAGTACTTC; CDR3aa: CASSPRPGWAKNIQYF; v_gene: TRBV11-2; j_gene: TRBJ2-4; abundance: -; d_gene: -
CDR3nt: TGTGCCACCCAGGCGGGGGGGTCGAACACTGAAGCTTTCTTT; CDR3aa: CATQAGGSNTEAFF; v_gene: TRBV6-6; j_gene: TRBJ1-1; abundance: -; d_gene: -
CDR3nt: TGTGCCAGCAGTGAACAGGCGGGGACGTACACAGATACGCAGTATTTT; CDR3aa: CASSEQAGTYTDTQYF; v_gene: TRBV6-1; j_gene: TRBJ2-3; abundance: -; d_gene: -
CDR3nt: TGTGCCAGCAGTTTAGGGCCCGTCGCGGGGGGTTCGGCAGATACGCAGTATTTT; CDR3aa: CASSLGPVAGGSADTQYF; v_gene: TRBV11-3; j_gene: TRBJ2-3; abundance: -; d_gene: TRBD2
CDR3nt: TGCGCCAGCAGCCTTTATAGTGGCGGGAGGGTGCCCGGGGAGCTGTTTTTT; CDR3aa: CASSLYSGGRVPGELFF; v_gene: TRBV4-1; j_gene: TRBJ2-2; abundance: -; d_gene: TRBD2
CDR3nt: TGTGCCAGCAGTGAATCCCAGGTGGCAGATACGCAGTATTTT; CDR3aa: CASSESQVADTQYF; v_gene: TRBV2; j_gene: TRBJ2-3; abundance: -; d_gene: -
CDR3nt: TGTGCCAGCAGCTTGAGGGGGTTGGTGAACACTGAAGCTTTCTTT; CDR3aa: CASSLRGLVNTEAFF; v_gene: TRBV7-6; j_gene: TRBJ1-1; abundance: -; d_gene: -
CDR3nt: TGTGCCAGTAGTGAGGCAGGGAATGAGCAGTTCTTC; CDR3aa: CASSEAGNEQFF; v_gene: TRBV19; j_gene: TRBJ2-1; abundance: -; d_gene: -
CDR3nt: TGTGCCAGCAGCTTAGCAACGGGACAGGAGGGCTACGAGCAGTACTTC; CDR3aa: CASSLATGQEGYEQYF; v_gene: TRBV13; j_gene: TRBJ2-7; abundance: -; d_gene: TRBD1
CDR3nt: TGTGCCAGTACGGGCAGGGCCCTAAATGAAAAACTGTTTTTT; CDR3aa: CASTGRALNEKLFF; v_gene: TRBV25-1; j_gene: TRBJ1-4; abundance: -; d_gene: -
CDR3nt: TGTTCCAGCAGCTTAGCTTACATCGGGACAAGACTTAACTATGGCTACACCTTC; CDR3aa: CSSSLAYIGTRLNYGYTF; v_gene: TRBV7-9; j_gene: TRBJ1-2; abundance: -; d_gene: -
CDR3nt: TGTGCCAGTAGCCTGGGACAGGGGAACGAAAAACTGTTTTTT; CDR3aa: CASSLGQGNEKLFF; v_gene: TRBV19; j_gene: TRBJ1-4; abundance: -; d_gene: TRBD1
CDR3nt: TGCAGCGTTGAGGCAGGGGATAGAAACACCGGGGAGCTGTTTTTT; CDR3aa: CSVEAGDRNTGELFF; v_gene: TRBV29-1; j_gene: TRBJ2-2; abundance: -; d_gene: -
CDR3nt: TGTGCCAGCAGCTCAGATTCACCCTCCGGGGCCAACGTCCTGACTTTC; CDR3aa: CASSSDSPSGANVLTF; v_gene: TRBV4-2; j_gene: TRBJ2-6; abundance: -; d_gene: -
CDR3nt: TGTGCCAGCAGCCAGAAGGGACTAGCGATGTACGATGAGCAGTTCTTC; CDR3aa: CASSQKGLAMYDEQFF; v_gene: TRBV7-9; j_gene: TRBJ2-1; abundance: -; d_gene: TRBD2
CDR3nt: TGCAGCGTTGAGCCTCAATTGAGGGAGACCCAGTACTTC; CDR3aa: CSVEPQLRETQYF; v_gene: TRBV29-1; j_gene: TRBJ2-5; abundance: few; d_gene: -
CDR3nt: TGTGCCAGCAGCTTCGACCCGGGGGATGAGCAGTTCTTC; CDR3aa: CASSFDPGDEQFF; v_gene: TRBV5-4; j_gene: TRBJ2-1; abundance: -; d_gene: -
CDR3nt: TGTGCCAGCAAGTCGGGGACTAATGAAAAACTGTTTTTT; CDR3aa: CASKSGTNEKLFF; v_gene: TRBV5-6; j_gene: TRBJ1-4; abundance: -; d_gene: -
CDR3nt: TGTGCCAGTAACTCTCCCCGGGAAAACACCGGGGAGCTGTTTTTT; CDR3aa: CASNSPRENTGELFF; v_gene: TRBV19; j_gene: TRBJ2-2; abundance: once; d_gene: -
CDR3nt: TGTACCAGCAGCGTAGGACAGTTCTCCTACGAGCAGTACTTC; CDR3aa: CTSSVGQFSYEQYF; v_gene: TRBV9; j_gene: TRBJ2-7; abundance: -; d_gene: -
CDR3nt: TGTGCCAGCAGTTGGGAACCCGGGGGGGGCACTGAAGCTTTCTTT; CDR3aa: CASSWEPGGGTEAFF; v_gene: TRBV27; j_gene: TRBJ1-1; abundance: few; d_gene: -
CDR3nt: TGTGCCAGCAGCTTAGGGACTAGCCCTGAGGGGACCCAGTACTTC; CDR3aa: CASSLGTSPEGTQYF; v_gene: TRBV5-8; j_gene: TRBJ2-5; abundance: -; d_gene: TRBD2
CDR3nt: TGTGCCAGCAGTGAATATCCTCCCGGACAGGGGCTCATGAACACTGAAGCTTTCTTT; CDR3aa: CASSEYPPGQGLMNTEAFF; v_gene: TRBV2; j_gene: TRBJ1-1; abundance: -; d_gene: TRBD1
CDR3nt: TGTGCCAGCAGTCCCACTAGCGGGTGGTACAATGAGCAGTTCTTC; CDR3aa: CASSPTSGWYNEQFF; v_gene: TRBV27; j_gene: TRBJ2-1; abundance: -; d_gene: TRBD2
CDR3nt: TGTGCCAGCAGCCCCGGACTAGCGGGGACCTACGAGCAGTACTTC; CDR3aa: CASSPGLAGTYEQYF; v_gene: TRBV11-2; j_gene: TRBJ2-7; abundance: -; d_gene: TRBD2
CDR3nt: TGCGCCAGCAGCTTGCAGGGGGATACAGATACGCAGTATTTT; CDR3aa: CASSLQGDTDTQYF; v_gene: TRBV5-1; j_gene: TRBJ2-3; abundance: -; d_gene: TRBD1
CDR3nt: TGCGCCAGCAGCCCGGGACAGAATTCACGAGGGGAGCAGTACTTC; CDR3aa: CASSPGQNSRGEQYF; v_gene: TRBV5-1; j_gene: TRBJ2-7; abundance: -; d_gene: TRBD1
CDR3nt: TGTGCCAGCGGACGGAAGGGGAAGAGTGCCTACGAGCAGTACTTC; CDR3aa: CASGRKGKSAYEQYF; v_gene: TRBV21-1; j_gene: TRBJ2-7; abundance: -; d_gene: -
CDR3nt: TGTGCCAGCAGCCTACAGGGTGGAGAGCAGTTCTTC; CDR3aa: CASSLQGGEQFF; v_gene: TRBV5-4; j_gene: TRBJ2-1; abundance: -; d_gene: -
CDR3nt: TGTGCCAGTAGTATGTGGCGGGAGAGGGGTGAGCAGTTCTTC; CDR3aa: CASSMWRERGEQFF; v_gene: TRBV19; j_gene: TRBJ2-1; abundance: once; d_gene: TRBD2
CDR3nt: TGTGCCAGCAGTCCAAGACAGGGGTTTACGGATCAGCCCCAGCATTTT; CDR3aa: CASSPRQGFTDQPQHF; v_gene: TRBV27; j_gene: TRBJ1-5; abundance: -; d_gene: TRBD1